The 26 T cell receptor beta chains given below trace back to one sample, sequenced in a study of T cells after posttransplantation cyclophosphamide. Repertoires were generated with immunoSEQ multiplex PCR, while TCRdb's copy carries only in-frame clones and drops some. The repertoire consists of tens of thousands of clones, none detected only once. The sequencing sample was made of PBMCs. These receptors were taken from a woman aged 60 to 75 in good health, CMV-negative, and a related stem cell transplant donor.

This clone appeared many times. Compared with germline, one end of the junction differs, possibly owing to a read error. The V and J genes are TRBV28 and TRBJ2-1; weak D call: TRBD1 (6 bases). The CDR3 is 12 amino acids. Germline CDR1 reads MDHEN; CDR2 reads SYDVKM. The CDR3: CASSSLQGSELF. For the CDR3, the DNA is TGTGCCAGCAGTTCCCTACAGGGATCGGAGCTCTTC.

At least ten counts were recorded for this clone. The rearrangement joins TRBV18 to TRBJ2-5, with D perhaps TRBD2 (6 bases). The V end lost 0 bases, the J end lost 2 bases, and 13 bases lay between the germline ends. This CDR3 has 16 amino acids. Germline loops: CDR1 KGHSH, CDR2 LQKENI. The CDR3 here is CASSPPGIAVQETQYF. CDR3 DNA sequence: TGTGCCAGCTCACCACCGGGGATAGCGGTACAAGAGACCCAGTACTTC.

V is TRBV11-3 and J is TRBJ2-5, with 10 nucleotides matching TRBD1. Losses at the gene ends were 1 base for V and 4 bases for J; bases not matched to a gene: 0. This CDR3 comprises 14 residues. Germline V gene data show CDR1 as SGHNT and CDR2 as YENEEA. CDR3: CASSLGDRGETQYF. CDR3 DNA sequence: TGTGCCAGCAGCTTAGGGGACAGGGGAGAGACCCAGTACTTC.

This clone has at least ten counts. The chain recombines TRBV6-5 with TRBJ1-1; D is undetermined. Germline CDR1 reads MNHEY; CDR2 reads SVGAGI. The CDR3 contains 12 residues. The V end was cut by 2 bases, the J end by 3 bases, with 4 bases between. DNA of the CDR3: TGTGCCAGCAGTTACAGGGACACTGAAGCTTTCTTT. Residues: CASSYRDTEAFF.

The chain carries TRBV10-2 and TRBJ1-4; D is undetermined. V lost 5 bases and J 2 bases, leaving 9 bases between the germline ends. This CDR3 comprises 14 residues. Germline CDR1 is WSHSY and CDR2 is SAAADI. The CDR3 DNA reads as TGCGCCAGCAGTCCCGCAGGCACTAATGAAAAACTGTTTTTT. This gives the protein CASSPAGTNEKLFF.

Here the CDR3 reads CASSLIRGAQTDTQYF. DNA of the CDR3: TGCGCCAGCAGCTTGATTCGGGGGGCCCAGACAGATACGCAGTATTTT. The gene calls are TRBV5-1 and TRBJ2-3; TRBD2 might be the D (7 bases). V was shortened by 1 base and J by 3 bases, with 15 bases between the two germline ends. Germline V gene data show CDR1 as SGHRS and CDR2 as YFSETQ. The CDR3 covers 16 residues. The complete variable domain, with remaining parts taken from reference TRBV5-1 and TRBJ2-3, reads KAGVTQTPRYLIKTRGQQVTLSCSPISGHRSVSWYQQTPGQGLQFLFEYFSETQRNKGNFPGRFSGRQFSNSRSEMNVSTLELGDSALYLCASSLIRGAQTDTQYFGPGTRLTVL.

This clone was seen repeatedly, ten times or more. The chain recombines TRBV19 with TRBJ2-1; a possible D gene is TRBD2 (6 bases). Deletions cut 7 bases from V and 1 base from J, with 11 bases between. CDR3 length: 14 residues. CDR1 is LNHDA, CDR2 SQIVND, per germline (reference sequence). As DNA, the CDR3 is TGTGCCAGTATGAGGCGGGGTTCCTACAATGAGCAGTTCTTC. It specifies CASMRRGSYNEQFF.

The chain uses TRBV28 and TRBJ1-1; 9 nucleotides line up with TRBD1. Germline V lookup: CDR1 MDHEN, CDR2 SYDVKM. The CDR3 is 15 amino acids. V lost 1 base, J lost 6 bases, and 6 bases stayed unmatched. DNA of the CDR3: TGTGCCAGCAGTTTATCCCGGACAGGGGTCTCTGAAGCTTTCTTT. It codes for CASSLSRTGVSEAFF.

In its sample, this clone was seen a few times. The chain combines TRBV28 with TRBJ2-6, with a weak D call TRBD2 (7 bases). Trimming stripped 6 bases from V and 4 bases from J, with 16 bases between. The CDR3 has 16 residues. Germline CDR1 reads MDHEN; CDR2 reads SYDVKM. The CDR3 is CASSVAGAGGANVLTF. CDR3 nucleotide sequence: TGTGCCAGCAGCGTGGCGGGGGCAGGGGGGGCCAACGTCCTGACTTTC.

This clone was seen at least ten times. V and J are TRBV27 and TRBJ2-2, with 8 bases that match TRBD2. V was pared by 2 bases and J by 4 bases, with 0 bases of the junction left unmatched. This CDR3 is built from 14 residues. Germline-derived CDR1 and CDR2 are MNHEY and SMNVEV (reference sequence). CDR3 protein: CASSLTSGTGELFF. CDR3 DNA: TGTGCCAGCAGTTTAACTAGCGGCACCGGGGAGCTGTTTTTT.

This clone was recorded many times. The chain joins TRBV7-9 to TRBJ1-5; D is undetermined. This CDR3 contains 14 residues. V shed 5 bases and J shed 8 bases, with 16 bases lying between them. Germline V lookup: CDR1 SEHNR, CDR2 FQNEAQ (reference sequence). CDR3 sequence (DNA): TGTGCCAGCAGCCCGGCGCAGAACGGGGAGCCCCAGCATTTT. Translating it yields CASSPAQNGEPQHF.

This clone came up a few times. The chain uses TRBV11-1 and TRBJ2-7, with D perhaps matching TRBD1 or TRBD2 (5 bases each). Germline assignment: CDR1 SGHAT and CDR2 FQDESV (reference sequence). The CDR3 is 14 residues long. V dropped 5 bases and J dropped 0 bases, with 11 bases sitting between them. CDR3 coding DNA: TGTGCCAGCAGCATCGCAGGGAGCTCCTACGAGCAGTACTTC. Its protein product is CASSIAGSSYEQYF.

This clone has ten or more counts. The J gene is TRBJ2-1, the V gene TRBV5-1, with a possible D match to TRBD1 (5 bases). In germline, CDR1 is SGHRS, CDR2 YFSETQ. Trimming cost V 3 bases and J 12 bases, with 13 bases left between them. The CDR3 spans 12 residues. CDR3 DNA: TGCGCCAGCAGCTCGACCAGGGAATCGCAGTTCTTC. Residues: CASSSTRESQFF.

This clone was observed many times. The V and J genes are TRBV11-3 and TRBJ2-7, with 7 bases fitting TRBD1. Germline CDR1 reads SGHNT; CDR2 reads YENEEA. The ends lost 5 bases at V and 4 bases at J; junction bases unmatched: 11. The CDR3 has 15 amino acids. CDR3 sequence reads: CASSLRPGQIYEQYF. The CDR3 coding sequence is TGTGCCAGCAGCCTAAGACCGGGACAGATATACGAGCAGTACTTC.

This clone has more than one count but fewer than ten. The genes are TRBV5-4 and TRBJ2-3; TRBD2 agrees at 7 bases. There are 17 residues in the CDR3. The germline CDR1 and CDR2 sequences are SGHNT and YYREEE (reference sequence). The V segment lost 3 bases and the J segment 2 bases; nucleotides outside the gene matches: 12. The CDR3 DNA sequence: TGTGCCAGCAGCTGGGCCCCGACTAGCAGTCCCACAGATACGCAGTATTTT. Translating gives CASSWAPTSSPTDTQYF.

Ten or more counts support this clone. The genes are TRBV19 and TRBJ1-2; D call uncertain. V lost 4 bases, J lost 8 bases, and 8 bases lay in between. The CDR3 totals 11 residues. Germline loops: CDR1 LNHDA, CDR2 SQIVND (reference sequence). The CDR3 loop is CASSTAGGYTF. CDR3 nucleotide sequence: TGTGCCAGTAGTACAGCGGGGGGCTACACCTTC. Full variable domain (missing parts from reference TRBV19 and TRBJ1-2): DGGITQSPKYLFRKEGQNVTLSCEQNLNHDAMYWYRQDPGQGLRLIYYSQIVNDFQKGDIAEGYSVSREKKESFPLTVTSAQKNPTAFYLCASSTAGGYTFGSGTRLTVV.

This clone occurred many times. This rearrangement joins TRBV2 to TRBJ1-2; 11 positions agree with TRBD1. Germline V gene data show CDR1 as SNHLY and CDR2 as FYNNEI. The V and J ends lost 6 bases and 6 bases, in that order; junction bases with no gene match: 3. There are 13 residues in the CDR3. Written as DNA, the CDR3 is TGTGCCAGCAGCCGGGGACAGGGGGATGGCTACACCTTC. Translated: CASSRGQGDGYTF. Together with reference TRBV2 and TRBJ1-2, the CDR3 gives the full variable domain: EPEVTQTPSHQVTQMGQEVILRCVPISNHLYFYWYRQILGQKVEFLVSFYNNEISEKSEIFDDQFSVERPDGSNFTLKIRSTKLEDSAMYFCASSRGQGDGYTFGSGTRLTVV.

In its sample, this clone was seen many times. The chain is built from TRBV7-3 and TRBJ1-1; the D gene is possibly TRBD1 (6 bases). Between the trimmed V and J ends, which lost 0 bases and 4 bases, there was a span of 12 bases. Germline V CDR1 and CDR2: SGHTA, FQGTGA. The CDR3 sequence is 15 residues long. This chain's CDR3 is CASSLTPGAVTEAFF. The CDR3 coding sequence is TGTGCCAGCAGCTTAACCCCAGGGGCGGTCACTGAAGCTTTCTTT.

This clone was seen many times. The rearrangement joins TRBV7-2 to TRBJ2-1, with 14 positions matching TRBD2. V was pared by 5 bases and J by 7 bases, with 7 bases of the junction left unmatched. In germline, CDR1 is SGHTA, CDR2 FQGNSA. This CDR3 is built from 16 residues. The CDR3 DNA reads as TGTGCCAGCAGCCCGCCCGGGACTAGCGGGAGTAATGAGCAGTTCTTC. Translated: CASSPPGTSGSNEQFF.

This clone showed up many times. The rearrangement joins TRBV15 to TRBJ2-6; the match to TRBD1 covers 8 bases. This CDR3 region has 17 residues. J gave up 3 bases and V 2 bases, and 6 bases lay outside the gene matches. CDR1 and CDR2 from the germline V gene are LNHNV and YYDKDF (reference sequence). The CDR3 region has the DNA TGTGCCACCAGCAGAATAACAGGGGGATATGGGGCCAACGTCCTGACTTTC. Encoded protein: CATSRITGGYGANVLTF.

This clone was recorded many times. This chain uses TRBV19 with TRBJ2-1; 7 nucleotides line up with TRBD1. The length of the CDR3 is 14 residues. The J segment lost 0 bases and the V segment lost 5 bases, leaving 1 base of the junction unmatched. The germline CDR1 and CDR2 sequences are LNHDA and SQIVND (reference sequence). CDR3 nucleotide sequence: TGTGCCAGTAGTCGGGACAGCTCCTACAATGAGCAGTTCTTC. Translating gives CASSRDSSYNEQFF.

This clone was counted many times. The CDR3 here is CASGLAGGNEQFF. The CDR3 DNA reads TGTGCCAGCGGACTAGCGGGAGGGAATGAGCAGTTCTTC. V usage is TRBV28 and J usage is TRBJ2-1; 15 bases map to TRBD2. V was pared by 8 bases and J by 7 bases, with 0 bases of the junction left unmatched. This CDR3 comprises 13 residues. Germline-derived CDR1 and CDR2 are MDHEN and SYDVKM.

There are many counts of this clone. This chain connects TRBV19 to TRBJ1-1; TRBD1 aligns across 8 bases. V was pared by 5 bases and J by 4 bases, with 9 bases of the junction left unmatched. This CDR3 comprises 15 residues. The V gene's germline CDR1 is LNHDA and CDR2 SQIVND (reference sequence). The CDR3 nucleotides read TGTGCCAGTAGTGCCCAGGGGGCCCGTGGCACTGAAGCTTTCTTT. It yields the protein CASSAQGARGTEAFF.

The table lists this clone with many counts. V is TRBV28 and J is TRBJ1-1; D gene unclear. The CDR3 length is 14 residues. CDR1 is MDHEN, CDR2 SYDVKM, per germline. V lost 2 bases and J lost 2, with 9 bases in between. The CDR3 nucleotides are TGTGCCAGCAGTTTAGTATCAGTCAACACTGAAGCTTTCTTT. Translated: CASSLVSVNTEAFF.

There are many counts of this clone. The gene calls are TRBV19 and TRBJ2-5; 7 bases fit TRBD1. Looked up from germline, CDR1 is LNHDA and CDR2 is SQIVND (reference sequence). The CDR3 runs 12 residues. The CDR3 nucleotides are TGTGCTTCGACAGGGAGTCAAGAGACCCAGTACTTC. It translates to CASTGSQETQYF.

In its sample, this clone was seen a few times. One end of the junction varies from germline; a read error may be responsible. CDR3 DNA sequence: TGCGGGGGGCGTAAGGCGGGCACAGATACGCAGTATTTT. It yields the protein CGGRKAGTDTQYF. V is TRBV30 and J is TRBJ2-3; possible D gene TRBD2, 7 bases. Germline lookup yields CDR1 GTSNPN and CDR2 SVGIG (reference sequence). The CDR3 contains 13 residues.